Here is one T cell receptor beta chain with its context. Antigen: not known. The sample is drawn from a study of OX40 agonist ivuxolimab in advanced cancers. As for the study in general: Dose-escalation patients suffered from hepatocellular carcinoma, melanoma, renal cell or head and neck cancer.

General study findings and limits: At 0.1 to 3.0 mg/kg, CD4+ and CD8+ blood T cells expanded clonally by week 6. Average numbers of expanded clones were greater in CD8+ T cells than in CD4+.

Profiled with immunoSEQ multiplex PCR; TCRdb holds only in-frame clones, not every one. In the table there are 70,000 to 85,000 clones, 94% of which are singletons. Germline V gene lookup returns CDR1 SGHTA and CDR2 FQGNSA. This CDR3 spans 17 amino acids. V lost 2 bases, J lost 5 bases, and 10 bases stayed unmatched. This TCR came from an adult with an advanced solid tumor such as melanoma, head and neck, liver or kidney cancer. This rearrangement joins TRBV7-2 to TRBJ2-1; 9 bases match TRBD2. The starting material was CD4+ or CD8+ T cells sorted from blood, obtained in a trial of the OX40 agonist ivuxolimab. The CDR3 DNA follows: TGTGCCAGCAGCTTAATCCGCGGGAGGGCCCTGAACAATGAGCAGTTCTTC. It translates to CASSLIRGRALNNEQFF.